These T cell receptor beta chains were read from a single sample in a study of T cells after posttransplantation cyclophosphamide. This table comes from immunoSEQ multiplex PCR, and its TCRdb copy is limited to in-frame clones, with some not included. The sample contains around 35,000 clones, none of them singletons. Input material: PBMCs. These receptors were collected from a woman aged 50 to 60 in good health and a related stem cell transplant donor. Each CDR3 is given with its conserved first and last residue. D genes are given only for firm matches. Clone size is given for some rows only: seen once, a few or many times, or a class if the clone is expanded.

TRBJ1-1 NA TRBV29-1 many TGCAGCGTCGCCTGGGCCTTGAACACTGAAGCTTTCTTT CSVAWALNTEAFF
TRBJ1-1 TRBD1 TRBV19 many TGTGCCAGTCCCGACAGGGTGGTCCTAGGCACTGAAGCTTTCTTT CASPDRVVLGTEAFF
TRBJ1-5 NA TRBV6-2/TRBV6-3 many TGTGCCAGCAGTCCCTATGGGGGCTTCAATCAGCCCCAGCATTTT CASSPYGGFNQPQHF
TRBJ2-1 TRBD2 TRBV14 many TGTGCCAGCAGCCAAGAACTAGCGGGAGTAGGTGAGCAGTTCTTC CASSQELAGVGEQFF
TRBJ2-7 TRBD1 TRBV2 many TGTGCCAGCAAAGGGACAGGGTCCTACGAGCAGTACTTC CASKGTGSYEQYF
TRBJ2-2 NA TRBV18 many TGTGCCAGCTCACCACGCTCCGGGACAAACACCGGGGAGCTGTTTTTT CASSPRSGTNTGELFF
TRBJ2-2 TRBD2 TRBV19 many TGTGCCAGTAGTACTCTAGCGGGGAAGAACACCGGGGAGCTGTTTTTT CASSTLAGKNTGELFF
TRBJ2-2 NA TRBV18 many TGTGCCAGCTCAACTGCCGGGGGTTCGAACACCGGGGAGCTGTTTTTT CASSTAGGSNTGELFF
TRBJ1-1 TRBD1 TRBV7-9 many TGTGCCAGCAGCTTTGGGACAGTTGAAGCTTTCTTT CASSFGTVEAFF
TRBJ2-1 TRBD2 TRBV5-1 many TGCGCCAGCAGCCTCACTAGCGCCCACAATGAGCAGTTCTTC CASSLTSAHNEQFF
TRBJ1-1 TRBD1 TRBV6-2/TRBV6-3 many TGTGCCAGCAGTCATCCGGGACAGGCTGAGATGGGGACTGAAGCTTTCTTT CASSHPGQAEMGTEAFF
TRBJ1-2 TRBD1 TRBV11-2 NA TGTGCCAGCAGCCCAGGGGGCACGGCGGGCTACACCTTC CASSPGGTAGYTF
TRBJ1-4 TRBD1 TRBV5-4 many TGTGCCAGCAGCTTGAGGACAGGGGGCACTGAAAAACTGTTTTTT CASSLRTGGTEKLFF
TRBJ1-1 NA TRBV7-9 many TGTGCCAGCAGCTTGTCCTCGATACAGCTTGAAGCTTTCTTT CASSLSSIQLEAFF
TRBJ2-1 TRBD2 TRBV11-2 many TGTGCCAGTCTAGCGGGAGCGTACTACAATGAGCAGTTCTTC CASLAGAYYNEQFF
TRBJ2-7 TRBD2 TRBV11-2 many TGTGCCAGCAGCAAGACTAGCGGGAGCGAGCAGTACTTC CASSKTSGSEQYF
TRBJ1-1 NA TRBV9 few TGTGCCAGCAGCGTAGGGCAGGGGAAAAACCTGAACACTGAAGCTTTCTTT CASSVGQGKNLNTEAFF
TRBJ2-7 TRBD2 TRBV30 NA TGTGCCGGACGGGGACTAGCGGGAGTTTACGAGCAGTACTTC CAGRGLAGVYEQYF
TRBJ2-4 NA TRBV18 many TGTGCCAGCTCACCACCGATTACAGGTCTAGCCAAAAACATTCAGTACTTC CASSPPITGLAKNIQYF
TRBJ2-3 NA TRBV6-5 many TGTGCCAGCGGCCGGGCAGATACGCAGTATTTT CASGRADTQYF
TRBJ2-1 NA TRBV5-6 many TGTGCCAGCAGCCCGAGGACGGGGAGCTCCTACAATGAGCAGTTCTTC CASSPRTGSSYNEQFF
TRBJ1-3 NA TRBV10-3 many TGTGCCATCAGGCAAGGACAGTCCTACTCTGGAAACACCATATATTTT CAIRQGQSYSGNTIYF
TRBJ2-5 NA TRBV19 many TGTGCCAGTAAGGAAGCGGGTAGCCAAGAGACCCAGTACTTC CASKEAGSQETQYF
TRBJ2-3 TRBD2 TRBV2 NA TGTGCCACCGAACTAGCGGGAGAAGATACGCAGTATTTT CATELAGEDTQYF
TRBJ2-5 NA TRBV5-1 NA TGCGCCAGCAGCCCGGGCGACAGCCGAGAGACCCAGTACTTC CASSPGDSRETQYF
TRBJ2-1 NA TRBV29-1 NA TGCAGCGTTGTAGCGTCCCTGGGGAACTATGAGCAGTTCTTC CSVVASLGNYEQFF
TRBJ2-3 NA TRBV12-3/TRBV12-4 NA TGTGCCAGCAGTGTCGATAGCCCTAGCACAGATACGCAGTATTTT CASSVDSPSTDTQYF
TRBJ1-3 TRBD1 TRBV5-1 many TGCGCCAGCAGCTGGGGACAGGGCGGCTCTGGAAACACCATATATTTT CASSWGQGGSGNTIYF
TRBJ1-4 TRBD1 TRBV5-5 many TGTGCCAGCAGCTCGCCGGGACAGAGGGATGAAAAACTGTTTTTT CASSSPGQRDEKLFF
TRBJ2-7 TRBD2 TRBV7-8 many TGTGCCAGCAGCTTCCGCCGAGCGGGAGGGACCTACGAGCAGTACTTC CASSFRRAGGTYEQYF
TRBJ2-6 NA TRBV11-2 many TGTGCCAGCAGCTTAGCCACGGACCTACCCGACTATGGCGTCCTGACTTTC CASSLATDLPDYGVLTF
TRBJ2-3 NA TRBV4-2 few TGTGCCAGCAGCCAAGGGAGGGCTAGCGGCACAGATACGCAGTATTTT CASSQGRASGTDTQYF
TRBJ2-7 TRBD2 TRBV11-2 many TGTGCCAGCAGCCAGGGACTAGCGGGCCCCTACGAGCAGTACTTC CASSQGLAGPYEQYF
TRBJ2-1 TRBD2 TRBV24-1 many TGTGCCACCAGTGACCGTGGGGCAGACTCACGGGAGGATGAGCAGTTCTTC CATSDRGADSREDEQFF
TRBJ2-3 TRBD2 TRBV5-1 NA TGCGCCAGCAGCTGGGCCGGGACTAGCGAAGATACGCAGTATTTT CASSWAGTSEDTQYF
TRBJ1-5 NA TRBV19 many TGTGCCAGTACCACGACAGCCCATAGCAATCAGCCCCAGCATTTT CASTTTAHSNQPQHF
TRBJ1-4 NA TRBV19 many TGTGCCAGTAGTATAGCGGGTATGCCCAATGAAAAACTGTTTTTT CASSIAGMPNEKLFF
TRBJ2-3 TRBD2 TRBV12-3/TRBV12-4 many TGTGCCAGCAGTACCTCCGTGGGGCTAGCGGTGACCCCAGATACGCAGTATTTT CASSTSVGLAVTPDTQYF
TRBJ1-1 NA TRBV9 many TGTGCCAGCAGCCTGGGAGGGGGGAACACTGAAGCTTTCTTT CASSLGGGNTEAFF
TRBJ2-1 NA TRBV29-1 few TGCAGCGTTGCGATACGCCGTGCGGGTTACAATGAGCAGTTCTTC CSVAIRRAGYNEQFF
TRBJ1-5 NA TRBV7-2 many TGTGCCAGCAGCTCCCATAATCAGCCCCAGCATTTT CASSSHNQPQHF
TRBJ2-1 NA TRBV6-2/TRBV6-3 many TGTGCCAGCAGTTACGCTAGCTTAGCTTACAATGAGCAGTTCTTC CASSYASLAYNEQFF
TRBJ1-1 NA TRBV7-2 many TGTGCCAGCAGCTTTGACAGGCGGAACACTGAAGCTTTCTTT CASSFDRRNTEAFF
TRBJ2-2 NA TRBV29-1 NA TGCAGCGTTGAAGCGGTTAACACCGGGGAGCTGTTTTTT CSVEAVNTGELFF
TRBJ2-1 TRBD2 TRBV9 many TGTGCCAGCAGCGTAGGACTAGCGGTCAACAATGAGCAGTTCTTC CASSVGLAVNNEQFF
TRBJ1-5 NA TRBV9 NA TGTGCCAGCAGCGTAGGGGGGGGCAATCAGCCCCAGCATTTT CASSVGGGNQPQHF
TRBJ2-5 TRBD2 TRBV6-2/TRBV6-3 few TGTGCCAGCAGCCTCCCGATACTAGCGGGAGAAGAGACCCAGTACTTC CASSLPILAGEETQYF
TRBJ1-1 NA TRBV27 many TGTGCCACCAGGCAGGGGATTGAAGCTTTCTTT CATRQGIEAFF
TRBJ2-3 NA TRBV7-9 NA TGTGCCAGCAGCTCGGCGCGGGGCACAGATACGCAGTATTTT CASSSARGTDTQYF
TRBJ2-7 NA TRBV10-2 many TGCGCCAGCGGTGGTCAAACCTACGAGCAGTACTTC CASGGQTYEQYF
TRBJ1-2 TRBD1 TRBV12-3/TRBV12-4 NA TGTGCCAGCAGAGGGACAGGGACATCCTCTGGCTACACCTTC CASRGTGTSSGYTF
TRBJ2-5 TRBD2 TRBV28 few TGTGCCAGCAGTTTATACACGGGAGGGCCGGGGGAGACCCAGTACTTC CASSLYTGGPGETQYF
TRBJ2-1 TRBD2 TRBV24-1 many TGTGCCACCAGCCGGACTAGCGGGAGCGATGAGCAGTTCTTC CATSRTSGSDEQFF
TRBJ2-6 NA TRBV5-1 many TGCGCCAGCAGCCCAACAGATTCTGGGGCCAACGTCCTGACTTTC CASSPTDSGANVLTF
TRBJ1-1 TRBD1 TRBV14 many TGTGCCAGCAGCCAGGGACAGGGGACTGAAGCTTTCTTT CASSQGQGTEAFF
TRBJ1-2 TRBD1 TRBV27 many TGTGCCAGCAGTTTTCGACAGGGGGCAGGCTATGGCTACACCTTC CASSFRQGAGYGYTF
TRBJ1-1 NA TRBV9 NA TGTGCCAGCAGCGAGGGCAGTCTGAACACTGAAGCTTTCTTT CASSEGSLNTEAFF
TRBJ1-1 TRBD1 TRBV10-3 many TGTGCCACCGCGACAGGGCCAACTGAAGCTTTCTTT CATATGPTEAFF